One sample yielded the 8 T cell receptor beta chains listed below, sequenced in a study of tumor-infiltrating lymphocytes in oesophageal squamous cell carcinoma. One entry per CDR3 protein results from TCRdb running MiXCR on the PCR reads. Of 12,000 or so distinct CDR3 sequences detected, 50% to 70% appear once; the ten largest clones hold about 30%. Material for sequencing was esophageal tumor tissue. All receptors come from a female donor with esophageal squamous cell carcinoma.

V is TRBV6-6 and J is TRBJ2-6; D remains ambiguous. The DNA matches TRBJ2-7 better at its end, which makes the J call doubtful. This CDR3 spans 13 amino acids. CDR1 and CDR2 (germline): MNHNY, SVGAGI (reference sequence). The CDR3 is CASSEFENYEQYF. The CDR3, as DNA: TGTGCCAGCAGTGAATTCGAGAACTACGAGCAGTACTTC.

This chain uses TRBV6-6 with TRBJ2-1, with D possibly called TRBD1 or TRBD2 (5 bases each). Germline assignment: CDR1 MNHNY and CDR2 SVGAGI (reference sequence). Deletions cut 2 bases from V and 0 bases from J, with 14 bases between. This CDR3 is 17 amino acids long. CDR3 loop: CASSYTAGTHSYNEQFF. For the CDR3, the DNA is TGTGCCAGCAGTTACACCGCCGGGACCCACTCCTACAATGAGCAGTTCTTC.

The rearrangement uses TRBV7-3 and TRBJ2-1; D unclear. Germline lookup yields CDR1 SGHTA and CDR2 FQGTGA. The CDR3 has 14 residues. V was pared by 4 bases and J by 3 bases, with 10 bases between. The CDR3 coding sequence is TGTGCCAGCAGCTCAGATGCCTTCTACAATGAGCAGTTCTTC. Protein product: CASSSDAFYNEQFF.

For this clonotype: Because it lacks the conserved phenylalanine or tryptophan at the end, this CDR3 is likely a read error. No DNA is shown, since the ends of the CDR3 on it are uncertain; the CDR3 is the one TCRdb lists. The chain recombines TRBV19 with TRBJ2-5; TRBD1, the D gene given by the table, was not confirmed from the DNA. From its first to its last residue, the CDR3 has 8 amino acids. Per the germline V gene, CDR1 is LNHDA and CDR2 is SQIVND (reference sequence). This chain's CDR3 is CASSSRWA.

The CDR3: CASSLDRPGNEQFF. CDR3 nucleotide sequence: TGTGCCAGCAGCTTAGATCGGCCGGGCAATGAGCAGTTCTTC. The chain links TRBV7-2 to TRBJ2-4, with D unresolved. TRBJ2-1 explains the end of the DNA better; the J call may be wrong. Looked up from germline, CDR1 is SGHTA and CDR2 is FQGNSA. The CDR3 has 14 amino acids.

V and J are TRBV7-6 and TRBJ2-7; TRBD2 aligns across 7 bases. CDR3 size: 15 residues. J gave up 0 bases and V 5 bases, and 7 bases lay outside the gene matches. Looked up from germline, CDR1 is SGHVS and CDR2 is FNYEAQ. In nucleotides, the CDR3 is TGTGCCAGCAGCCCCGGGACTACATACTCCTACGAGCAGTACTTC. Encoded protein: CASSPGTTYSYEQYF.

This clonotype showed up just a few times. V usage is TRBV12-3 or TRBV12-4 and J usage is TRBJ2-1; tentative D call: TRBD2 (6 bases). Trimming removed 3 bases at V and 7 bases at J, with 19 bases between. The length of the CDR3 is 16 residues. For the CDR3, the DNA is TGTGCCAGCAGTTTCCTAGGCGGGGACTGGGGTAATGAGCAGTTCTTC. Translation gives CASSFLGGDWGNEQFF.

This chain uses TRBV28 with TRBJ1-1; D is uncertain. V was trimmed by 7 bases and J by 4 bases, leaving 10 bases between them. The CDR3 spans 12 residues. Germline V CDR1 and CDR2: MDHEN, SYDVKM. In nucleotides, the CDR3 is TGTGCCAGCATCGCGGCGGGCACTGAAGCTTTCTTT. This translates into CASIAAGTEAFF.